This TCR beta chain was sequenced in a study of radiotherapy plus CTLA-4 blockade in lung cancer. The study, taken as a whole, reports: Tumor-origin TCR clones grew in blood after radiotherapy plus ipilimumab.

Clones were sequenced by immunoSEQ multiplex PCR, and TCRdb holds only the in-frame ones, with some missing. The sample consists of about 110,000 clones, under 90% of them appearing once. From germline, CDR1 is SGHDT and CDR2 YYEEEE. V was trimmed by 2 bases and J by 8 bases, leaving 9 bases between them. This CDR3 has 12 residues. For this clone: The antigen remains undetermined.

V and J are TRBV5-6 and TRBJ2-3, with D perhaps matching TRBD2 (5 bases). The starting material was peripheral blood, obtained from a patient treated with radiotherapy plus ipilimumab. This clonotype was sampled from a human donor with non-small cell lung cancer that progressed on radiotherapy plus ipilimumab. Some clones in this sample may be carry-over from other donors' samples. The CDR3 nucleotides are TGTGCCAGCAGCTTCCCGACTACTACGCAGTATTTT. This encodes CASSFPTTTQYF.